The next 32 T cell receptor beta chains were all read from a single sample in a study of neurological immune-mediated disorders. TCRdb re-analysed the 5' RACE reads in MiXCR, keeping a single row per CDR3 protein. Of some 79,000 distinct CDR3 sequences in the sample, about 14% were seen once. The sample consisted of PBMCs. The receptors come from a woman aged 50 to 60 in good health.

This clonotype was counted many times. The rearrangement uses TRBV5-1 and TRBJ1-1; 8 bases agree with TRBD1. The CDR3 contains 15 residues. Germline CDR1 and CDR2: SGHRS and YFSETQ. Trimming at V came to 4 bases and at J to 4 bases, leaving 9 bases not matched to a gene. The CDR3 sequence is CASSPQGTGTTEAFF. In DNA, the CDR3 is TGCGCCAGCAGCCCCCAAGGGACAGGAACCACTGAAGCTTTCTTT.

About this clonotype itself: A read error may produce the germline difference seen at one junction end. This sequence joins TRBV5-1 and TRBJ2-1; D is unresolved. The CDR3 is 12 residues long. Germline V lookup: CDR1 SGHRS, CDR2 YFSETQ. CDR3 coding DNA: TGCGCCAGCAGCTCTACCCACGATGAGCAGTGCTTC. Encoded protein: CASSSTHDEQCF.

This clonotype appeared many times. The rearrangement joins TRBV5-4 to TRBJ1-2; 11 bases align to TRBD1. Germline assignment: CDR1 SGHNT and CDR2 YYREEE (reference sequence). The CDR3 is made up of 15 amino acids. V was pared by 4 bases and J by 4 bases, with 6 bases of the junction left unmatched. The CDR3 DNA sequence: TGTGCCAGCAGCCCAGGGACAGGGGGACCCTATGGCTACACCTTC. Translation: CASSPGTGGPYGYTF.

This clonotype showed up many times. This chain joins TRBV5-1 and TRBJ2-3; TRBD1 aligns across 10 bases. Germline V lookup: CDR1 SGHRS, CDR2 YFSETQ. J lost 3 bases, V lost 4 bases, and 5 bases had no gene match. The CDR3 is made up of 15 amino acids. CDR3 DNA sequence: TGCGCCAGCAGCCCTCGGACAGGGGGGACAGATACGCAGTATTTT. It is translated as CASSPRTGGTDTQYF.

This clonotype was seen at least ten times. The V and J genes are TRBV5-1 and TRBJ2-1; a weak D match, TRBD2 (6 bases). The CDR3 has 17 residues. V was shortened by 4 bases and J by 8 bases, with 25 bases between the two germline ends. Germline V gene sequence: CDR1 SGHRS, CDR2 YFSETQ. Here the CDR3 DNA reads TGCGCCAGCAGCCTCAACCGTTCGGGAGCCAGTAGGCATGAGCAGTTCTTC. Its translation is CASSLNRSGASRHEQFF. Drawing the rest from reference TRBV5-1 and TRBJ2-1, the complete variable domain is KAGVTQTPRYLIKTRGQQVTLSCSPISGHRSVSWYQQTPGQGLQFLFEYFSETQRNKGNFPGRFSGRQFSNSRSEMNVSTLELGDSALYLCASSLNRSGASRHEQFFGPGTRLTVL.

This rearrangement joins TRBV15 to TRBJ1-4; D ambiguous. V lost 0 bases and J 11 bases, leaving 10 bases between the germline ends. In germline, CDR1 is LNHNV, CDR2 YYDKDF (reference sequence). This CDR3 spans 13 amino acids. The CDR3 here is CATSRDLRSKLFF. Written as DNA, the CDR3 is TGTGCCACCAGCAGAGATCTGCGGAGTAAACTGTTTTTT.

In its sample, this clonotype was seen many times. The chain recombines TRBV5-1 with TRBJ2-1; 8 bases are a match to TRBD1. V shed 4 bases and J 6 bases; nucleotides not matched to a gene: 9. CDR1 is SGHRS, CDR2 YFSETQ, per germline. This CDR3 has 15 residues. In DNA, the CDR3 is TGCGCCAGCAGCCCTGGACAGGGCCTGGTCAATGAGCAGTTCTTC. This gives the protein CASSPGQGLVNEQFF.

Note on this clonotype: A much larger clone sits a single nucleotide away, making a read error possible. The J gene is TRBJ1-5, the V gene TRBV6-2 or TRBV6-3; no firm D call. This CDR3 region has 14 residues. The germline CDR1 and CDR2 sequences are MNHEY and SVGEGT. CDR3 protein: CASSYSRVGQPHHF. As DNA, the CDR3 is TGTGCCAGCAGTTACTCGCGGGTAGGGCAGCCCCATCATTTT.

This clonotype was picked up many times. The chain uses TRBV20-1 and TRBJ1-5; tentatively, D is TRBD1 (5 bases). Deletions cut 2 bases from V and 6 bases from J, with 8 bases between. The CDR3 runs 12 residues. CDR1 is DFQATT, CDR2 SNEGSKA, per germline (reference sequence). The CDR3 coding sequence is TGCAGTGCTAGACAGGGTGTTCAGCCCCAGCATTTT. Translating gives CSARQGVQPQHF.

There are many counts of this clonotype. The V call is TRBV20-1, the J call TRBJ1-6; D is ambiguous. The CDR3 length is 19 residues. Trimming took off 1 base at V and 0 bases at J, with 19 bases between the two ends. The V gene's germline CDR1 is DFQATT and CDR2 SNEGSKA (reference sequence). The DNA of the CDR3 is TGCAGTGCTAGAGTCAACCATATACCCGGTAGCTCCTATAATTCACCCCTCCACTTT. This codes for CSARVNHIPGSSYNSPLHF.

This clonotype was detected many times. The chain couples TRBV5-1 to TRBJ1-1; 7 positions agree with TRBD1. Unmatched junction bases numbered 2, after V lost 2 bases and J lost 1 base. Germline values: CDR1 SGHRS, CDR2 YFSETQ. The CDR3 totals 14 residues. The CDR3 DNA is TGCGCCAGCAGCTTCACAGGGGCGAACACTGAAGCTTTCTTT. It specifies CASSFTGANTEAFF.

This clonotype came up many times. This chain joins TRBV10-3 and TRBJ1-1, with TRBD1 as a possible D gene (6 bases). The CDR3 is 14 amino acids. CDR1 and CDR2 (germline): ENHRY, SYGVKD. Trimming left V 6 bases short and J 0 bases short, with 11 bases between. The CDR3 loop is CAIREDRLNTEAFF. The CDR3 nucleotides are TGTGCCATCAGAGAGGACAGATTGAACACTGAAGCTTTCTTT.

This clonotype was counted ten times or more. The chain uses TRBV20-1 and TRBJ1-4; D is undetermined. V gave up 5 bases and J gave up 6 bases, with 19 bases separating them. The CDR3 runs to 15 residues. Per the germline V gene, CDR1 is DFQATT and CDR2 is SNEGSKA (reference sequence). CDR3 nucleotide sequence: TGCAGTGCTCCTTTTCCGGGTCGAAGAGATGAAAAACTGTTTTTT. This gives the protein CSAPFPGRRDEKLFF.

This clonotype has ten or more counts. The chain employs TRBV14 and TRBJ2-7; perhaps TRBD2 as D (6 bases). The CDR3 consists of 16 residues. Germline assignment: CDR1 SGHDN and CDR2 FVKESK. The V gene lost 4 bases and the J gene lost 3 bases, with 19 bases spanning the gap. In DNA, the CDR3 is TGTGCCAGCAGCCCCCGAAGGGGTAGCGGAGACTACGAGCAGTACTTC. Translated: CASSPRRGSGDYEQYF. The variable domain in full, completed from reference TRBV14 and TRBJ2-7, reads EAGVTQFPSHSVIEKGQTVTLRCDPISGHDNLYWYRRVMGKEIKFLLHFVKESKQDESGMPNNRFLAERTGGTYSTLKVQPAELEDSGVYFCASSPRRGSGDYEQYFGPGTRLTVT.

This clonotype occurred many times. V and J are TRBV10-3 and TRBJ1-4, with D tentatively TRBD1 (5 bases). This CDR3 comprises 16 residues. Between the trimmed V and J ends, which lost 5 bases and 4 bases, there was a span of 17 bases. Germline-derived CDR1 and CDR2 are ENHRY and SYGVKD. As DNA, the CDR3 is TGTGCCATCAGTCCCTCTCGAGGCGGGGGTAATGAAAAACTGTTTTTT. Translation: CAISPSRGGGNEKLFF.

This clonotype was seen many times. The chain recombines TRBV6-1 with TRBJ1-1, with unresolved D. Looked up from germline, CDR1 is MNHNS and CDR2 is SASEGT. This CDR3 comprises 15 residues. Trimming took off 1 base at V and 0 bases at J, with 9 bases between the two ends. DNA for the CDR3: TGTGCCAGCAGTGAAGAGAGGCTGGTGAACACTGAAGCTTTCTTT. It translates to CASSEERLVNTEAFF.

At least ten counts were recorded for this clonotype. The CDR3 DNA sequence: TGTGCCAGCAGCCTTGACAGGCCTTCACAGTTCTTC. It translates to CASSLDRPSQFF. The chain joins TRBV5-5 to TRBJ2-1, with a tentative D call TRBD1 (6 bases). Looked up from germline, CDR1 is SGHKS and CDR2 is YYEKEE (reference sequence). The V end was cut by 4 bases, the J end by 13 bases, with 15 bases between. This CDR3 is built from 12 residues.

This clonotype was counted only a few times. This rearrangement joins TRBV6-1 to TRBJ2-4; the D gene is possibly TRBD2 (6 bases). Germline loops: CDR1 MNHNS, CDR2 SASEGT. The V end was cut by 0 bases, the J end by 3 bases, with 15 bases between. The length of the CDR3 is 17 residues. This chain's CDR3 is CASSEASEGVGKNIQYF. Written as DNA, the CDR3 is TGTGCCAGCAGTGAAGCGTCGGAGGGAGTAGGCAAAAACATTCAGTACTTC.

The rearrangement joins TRBV14 to TRBJ2-1; weak D call: TRBD2 (5 bases). Trimming took off 0 bases at V and 9 bases at J, with 12 bases between the two ends. This CDR3 has 14 residues. Per the germline V gene, CDR1 is SGHDN and CDR2 is FVKESK. The chain's CDR3 is CASSQDFNAGEQFF. CDR3 sequence (DNA): TGTGCCAGCAGCCAAGATTTCAACGCGGGTGAGCAGTTCTTC.

This clonotype was seen many times. V and J are TRBV10-3 and TRBJ2-3; 8 bases line up with TRBD2. The trim removed 1 base at V and 5 bases at J, leaving 11 bases unmatched. From germline, CDR1 is ENHRY and CDR2 SYGVKD. The CDR3 is made up of 17 amino acids. In DNA, the CDR3 is TGTGCCATCAGTGAGTGGAGCGGGAGAGGATTGGAAGATACGCAGTATTTT. Protein: CAISEWSGRGLEDTQYF.

This clonotype was seen more than once but under ten times. V is TRBV20-1 and J is TRBJ2-3, with 8 bases lining up with TRBD1. CDR1 is DFQATT and CDR2 is SNEGSKA in the germline V gene (reference sequence). The CDR3 is 15 amino acids. Unmatched junction bases numbered 11, after V lost 4 bases and J lost 5 bases. The CDR3 here is CSATKKDRVRDTQYF. The CDR3 nucleotides read TGCAGTGCTACTAAAAAGGACAGGGTTAGAGATACGCAGTATTTT.

This clonotype was seen a few times. The rearrangement uses TRBV6-5 and TRBJ1-4, with D unresolved. V lost 6 bases to trimming and J lost 1 base, with 15 bases between them. The germline V gene has CDR1 MNHEY and CDR2 SVGAGI. The CDR3 is made up of 16 amino acids. Here the CDR3 DNA reads TGTGCCAGCAGCTACCGAGGACTTTTAACTAATGAAAAACTGTTTTTT. It specifies CASSYRGLLTNEKLFF.

As regards this clonotype: A much larger clone sits a single nucleotide away, making a read error possible. V and J are TRBV5-5 and TRBJ1-4; D remains ambiguous. V was clipped by 2 bases and J by 8 bases, with 13 bases between them. CDR1 SGHKS and CDR2 YYEKEE come from the germline V gene (reference sequence). The length of the CDR3 is 14 residues. DNA for the CDR3: TGTGCCAGCAGCTTTGCTCCGTGTGAGGAAAAACTGTTTTTT. It is translated as CASSFAPCEEKLFF.

In its sample, this clonotype was seen many times. The chain carries TRBV20-1 and TRBJ1-1; no reliable D call. This CDR3 is built from 13 residues. Germline V gene lookup returns CDR1 DFQATT and CDR2 SNEGSKA (reference sequence). V was shortened by 2 bases and J by 1 base, with 8 bases between the two germline ends. The CDR3 nucleotides are TGCAGTGCTAGATTCTCCGGGAACACTGAAGCTTTCTTT. Translation: CSARFSGNTEAFF.

This clonotype was recorded at least ten times. The rearrangement uses TRBV28 and TRBJ2-7; 10 bases are shared with TRBD1. The germline V gene has CDR1 MDHEN and CDR2 SYDVKM. J lost 2 bases, V lost 6 bases, and 7 bases had no gene match. This CDR3 is built from 15 residues. The CDR3 nucleotides are TGTGCCAGCAGGGACCGGGACAGGGGCACCTACGAGCAGTACTTC. Translated: CASRDRDRGTYEQYF.

Many counts were recorded for this clonotype. This chain links TRBV5-1 with TRBJ2-2; D call uncertain. With 0 bases removed from V and 4 bases from J, the gap between germline ends came to 10 bases. Looked up from germline, CDR1 is SGHRS and CDR2 is YFSETQ. This CDR3 contains 15 residues. The CDR3 sequence is CASSLGRAVTGELFF. The CDR3 DNA reads TGCGCCAGCAGCTTGGGACGGGCGGTCACCGGGGAGCTGTTTTTT.

This clonotype occurred many times. The chain is built from TRBV5-1 and TRBJ1-6; weak D call: TRBD1 (6 bases). The CDR3 is 14 amino acids. Looked up from germline, CDR1 is SGHRS and CDR2 is YFSETQ. Trimming removed 5 bases from V and 7 bases from J, with 13 bases in between. As DNA, the CDR3 is TGCGCCAGCAGTGGAAGGCAGGGGAATTCACCCCTCCACTTT. Translation: CASSGRQGNSPLHF.

This clonotype was observed at least ten times. The chain recombines TRBV9 with TRBJ1-1; 8 bases fit TRBD1. The V gene end was trimmed by 4 bases and the J gene end by 4 bases; junction bases not matched to a gene: 6. The CDR3 spans 14 residues. CDR1 and CDR2 (germline): SGDLS, YYNGEE. The CDR3 bases are TGTGCCAGCAGCTCACAACAGGGGGTCACTGAAGCTTTCTTT. Translated, it gives CASSSQQGVTEAFF.

This clonotype was seen ten or more times. The rearrangement links TRBV3-1 to TRBJ2-2; D is unclear. Between the trimmed V and J ends, which lost 2 bases and 2 bases, there was a span of 12 bases. CDR1 LGHDT and CDR2 YNNKEL come from the germline V gene (reference sequence). The CDR3 totals 16 residues. CDR3 in DNA: TGTGCCAGCAGCCAAAACCTACAGAGAAACACCGGGGAGCTGTTTTTT. Amino acids: CASSQNLQRNTGELFF.

Ten or more counts support this clonotype. This sequence joins TRBV5-1 and TRBJ2-5; no clear D gene. The CDR3 is 14 amino acids. Germline V gene data show CDR1 as SGHRS and CDR2 as YFSETQ. V lost 1 base and J 1 base, leaving 8 bases between the germline ends. The CDR3 bases are TGCGCCAGCAGCTTGTTAGGGATCCAAGAGACCCAGTACTTC. This codes for CASSLLGIQETQYF. Full variable domain (remainder filled in from reference TRBV5-1 and TRBJ2-5): KAGVTQTPRYLIKTRGQQVTLSCSPISGHRSVSWYQQTPGQGLQFLFEYFSETQRNKGNFPGRFSGRQFSNSRSEMNVSTLELGDSALYLCASSLLGIQETQYFGPGTRLLVL.

This clonotype has ten or more counts. The chain has TRBV5-1 and TRBJ2-6; no reliable D call. The germline CDR1 and CDR2 sequences are SGHRS and YFSETQ. V lost 7 bases and J 0 bases, leaving 11 bases between the germline ends. The CDR3 runs to 15 residues. CDR3 DNA sequence: TGCGCCAGCGAGGACGGCCACTCTGGGGCCAACGTCCTGACTTTC. As protein: CASEDGHSGANVLTF.

V and J are TRBV7-6 and TRBJ2-3; TRBD2 aligns across 13 bases. After removal of 4 bases from V and 7 bases from J, the junction contained 8 bases not matched to a gene. Germline values: CDR1 SGHVS, CDR2 FNYEAQ. This CDR3 is built from 16 residues. In DNA, the CDR3 is TGTGCCAGCAGCTACCATACTAGCGGGGGGGCAAATACGCAGTATTTT. Translated: CASSYHTSGGANTQYF. The full variable domain, in which reference TRBV7-6 and TRBJ2-3 provide the parts outside the CDR3, is GAGVSQSPRYKVTKRGQDVALRCDPISGHVSLYWYRQALGQGPEFLTYFNYEAQQDKSGLPNDRFSAERPEGSISTLTIQRTEQRDSAMYRCASSYHTSGGANTQYFGPGTRLTVL.